Sequencing of this T cell receptor (beta chain) was carried out in a study of blood T cell repertoires in COVID-19. In the study overall: Some COVID-19 samples were acute and others convalescent; all came from the United States, Italy and Spain. Sources were T cells, B-cell-depleted T cells, or PBMCs; the material itself was cDNA or gDNA.

Authors' methods: Nucleated cell number was recorded as an estimate derived from reference gene primer amplification. Libraries were prepared by immunoSEQ multiplex PCR; TCRdb keeps only in-frame clonotypes and omits some of them. D and trimming were read from the DNA, whereas the V and J calls and clone size are those reported in that table. The top ten clones hold approximately 2.4% of a sample with about 75,000 clones, around 72% of them seen once. The V end was cut by 1 base, the J end by 4 bases, with 13 bases between. Looked up from germline, CDR1 is KGHSH and CDR2 is LQKENI. The CDR3 length is 16 residues.

Input material: peripheral blood. The chain employs TRBV18 and TRBJ1-4, with D unresolved. The receptor comes from a human donor with acute or convalescent COVID-19. The donor label of this sample is uncertain. The CDR3 sequence: CASSPHPPLVNEKLFF. The CDR3 nucleotides read TGTGCCAGCTCACCACACCCTCCCCTAGTTAATGAAAAACTGTTTTTT.